What follows is one TCR beta chain and its context. This clonotype occurred many times. Which antigen it targets is not known. Qualities for individual bases were not recorded, and no much larger clone is one base off. According to the study, the label for this sample's treatment or condition signals: live attenuated yellow fever vaccine strain. A standard Ficoll-Paque protocol was used to isolate PBMCs from peripheral blood. Dynabeads CD4 and CD8 positive selection kits were used to isolate CD4 and CD8 T-cell fractions. RNA was extracted with TriZol from bulk PBMCs, CD4 and CD8 fractions, and dextramer-positive and dextramer-negative fractions. Trimming removed 2 bases from V and 2 bases from J, leaving 12 bases between the germline ends. CDR1 and CDR2, looked up from the germline V gene, are LGHNA and YNFKEQ. The CDR3, cysteine through phenylalanine, is 16 amino acids long. The retained sequence is limited to the CDR3, 48 bases, with the frame set at the first base.

These data belong to a study of T cells after yellow fever vaccination (dated by TCRdb to the late 2010s). Background on the whole study: Libraries from fractions with low cell numbers were prepared with the SMART-Seq v4 Ultra Low Input RNA kit. Bulk TCR alpha and beta repertoires were sequenced longitudinally to track T-cell clones before and after primary and booster YFV17D yellow fever vaccination. Two healthy male donors, one aged 18 to 30 and one aged 30 to 40 years, made up the cohort. Bulk PBMC replicates and cell subsets were isolated from blood drawn at multiple timepoints before and after both primary and secondary immunization.

TCR cDNA was synthesized by 5'RACE template switching, which introduced a universal primer site and unique molecular identifiers. cDNA synthesis was primed from both the TCR alpha and TCR beta constant segments. Library amplification involved two PCR steps, and the second step added sample barcodes and sequencing adapters. Sequencing of libraries was performed on Illumina HiSeq 2500 (2x100 bp) or NovaSeq (2x150 bp). As for how the authors treated the data: Demultiplexing of reads and collapsing into UMI consensus sequences were performed with MIGEC, and V(D)J alignment was carried out with MiXCR. Using edgeR on replicate PBMC samples, clonotypes were called vaccine-responding if FDR was below 0.01 and the log2 fold change was above 5 up to day 15. Each bulk clonotype received a CD4 or CD8 identity based on whether the sequenced CD4 or CD8 repertoire contained that clonotype at higher abundance. TCRdb reprocessed the public reads (quality trimming at Q25 with fastp, clone calling with MiXCR) and kept in-frame beta chains. Every distinct CDR3 protein forms one entry, paired with its most common genes and DNA. TCRdb's processing, not the authors' own work, is the source of the V and J calls. This sample has over 45,000 distinct CDR3 sequences in its table, and approximately 7% of those were observed once. The ten largest account for roughly 40% of the sample.

Study-wide findings and limitations: FACS-sorted repertoires could contain abundant contaminating clonotypes from the bulk population, so computational filtering was required. A small share of clonotypes was detected in both CD4 and CD8 compartments, with the overlap likely arising from convergent recombination. Only a couple of donors were included in the study, so the extent to which the findings can be generalized is limited. Compared with the primary T-cell response, the secondary T-cell response was faster but weaker, reaching its peak on day 5 rather than on day 15. Most clones expanded after primary vaccination (about 96% of CD4 and 70% to 90% of CD8) were re-detected after the booster, suggesting that broad memory maintenance occurred.

The source was CD8+ T cells sorted from PBMCs, collected on the day of the first yellow fever vaccination. In this chain, TRBV4-2 is recombined with TRBJ2-2; TRBD1 might be the D gene, on 5 matching bases. This receptor was identified in a man aged 18 to 30 who received the YFV17D yellow fever vaccine. The CDR3 region has the sequence CASSQKGQGNTGELFF. The bases are TGTGCCAGCAGCCAAAAGGGGCAGGGCAACACCGGGGAGCTGTTTTTT.